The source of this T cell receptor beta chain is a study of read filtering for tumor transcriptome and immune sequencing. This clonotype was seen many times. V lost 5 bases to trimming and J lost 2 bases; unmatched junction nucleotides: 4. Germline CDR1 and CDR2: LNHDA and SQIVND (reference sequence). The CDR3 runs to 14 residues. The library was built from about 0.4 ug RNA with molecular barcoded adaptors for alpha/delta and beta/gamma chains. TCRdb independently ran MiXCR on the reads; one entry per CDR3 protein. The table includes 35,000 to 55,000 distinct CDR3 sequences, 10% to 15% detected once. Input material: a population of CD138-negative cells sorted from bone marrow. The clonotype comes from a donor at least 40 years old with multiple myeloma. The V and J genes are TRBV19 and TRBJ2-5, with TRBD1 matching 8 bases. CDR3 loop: CASSGRGRQETQYF. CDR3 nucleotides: TGTGCCAGTAGTGGCAGGGGGCGGCAAGAGACCCAGTACTTC.